The 19 T cell receptor beta chains reported below all come from one sample, sequenced in a study of cytomegalovirus exposure and HLA in healthy donors (dated 2017 in TCRdb). Receptor libraries were prepared by the immunoSEQ multiplex PCR assay. A mixture of 60 forward primers for TCR Vbeta segments and 13 reverse primers for TCR Jbeta segments was used in the multiplex PCR. TCRdb provides this immuneACCESS table in a form limited to in-frame rearrangements. Some clones are lacking; in checked studies, under half of them reflect an unresolved V gene, and why the rest are absent is not known. The sample has 200,000 to 250,000 clones on record, 82% of them singletons. 5.4% of the sample is taken by the ten largest. The sample taken for sequencing was PBMCs. The receptors were gathered from a woman between 40 and 50 years old in good health and CMV-seropositive.

This clone was seen a handful of times. The CDR3, as DNA: TGTGCCAGCAGCCTGGACAGGTTAGGGGAGACCCAGTACTTC. This translates into CASSLDRLGETQYF. The chain couples TRBV7-2 to TRBJ2-5, with 7 bases fitting TRBD1. CDR3 length: 14 residues. V gave up 5 bases and J gave up 5 bases; unmatched junction bases: 8. Per germline, CDR1 SGHTA and CDR2 FQGNSA.

In its sample, this clone was seen once. The chain has TRBV4-2 and TRBJ1-4, with D unclear. In germline, CDR1 is LGHNA, CDR2 YNFKEQ. CDR3 length: 14 amino acids. Deletions cut 8 bases from V and 2 bases from J, with 12 bases between. The CDR3, as DNA: TGTGCCAGCGCCCGGGGAGGCACTAATGAAAAACTGTTTTTT. It codes for CASARGGTNEKLFF.

The chain uses TRBV4-3 and TRBJ2-3; TRBD1 aligns across 7 bases. The V gene's germline CDR1 is LGHNA and CDR2 YSLEER. V was pared by 4 bases and J by 3 bases, with 4 bases of the junction left unmatched. The CDR3 has 14 residues. For the CDR3, the DNA is TGCGCCAGCAGCCTGGGACAGAAGACAGATACGCAGTATTTT. This encodes CASSLGQKTDTQYF.

This clone appeared a single time. This rearrangement joins TRBV5-8 to TRBJ1-1; D gene uncertain. The CDR3 extends over 13 amino acids. V was pared by 4 bases and J by 11 bases, with 18 bases between. Germline V gene lookup returns CDR1 SGHTS and CDR2 YDEGEE. CDR3 DNA sequence: TGTGCCAGCAGCCATGGTTCCTCACTGAGGGCTTTCTTT. It encodes CASSHGSSLRAFF.

This clone was found once. The chain has TRBV11-3 and TRBJ1-4; D is possibly TRBD1 (6 bases). Germline V gene lookup returns CDR1 SGHNT and CDR2 YENEEA. Trimming left V 5 bases short and J 8 bases short, with 15 bases between. The CDR3 runs 14 residues. CDR3 nucleotides: TGTGCCAGCAGCCAAGGGGGTGGTCGAGAAAAACTGTTTTTT. Translated: CASSQGGGREKLFF. Full variable domain (remainder filled in from reference TRBV11-3 and TRBJ1-4): EAGVVQSPRYKIIEKKQPVAFWCNPISGHNTLYWYLQNLGQGPELLIRYENEEAVDDSQLPKDRFSAERLKGVDSTLKIQPAELGDSAVYLCASSQGGGREKLFFGSGTQLSVL.

The chain employs TRBV28 and TRBJ1-2, with TRBD1 matching over 7 bases. The CDR3 has 12 residues. From germline, CDR1 is MDHEN and CDR2 SYDVKM. The junction had 6 bases not matched to a gene; V was cut back by 6 bases and J by 8 bases. CDR3 sequence reads: CASRLQGKGYTF. Here the CDR3 DNA reads TGTGCCAGCAGGCTACAGGGGAAAGGCTACACCTTC.

This chain links TRBV7-2 with TRBJ2-7, with D maybe TRBD1 (6 bases). Germline CDR1 is SGHTA and CDR2 is FQGNSA. The V gene lost 4 bases and the J gene lost 2 bases, with 12 bases spanning the gap. This CDR3 comprises 14 residues. CDR3 loop: CASSYRDNPYEQYF. The CDR3 nucleotides read TGTGCCAGCAGCTACCGGGACAATCCCTACGAGCAGTACTTC.

CDR3 amino acids: CASRSGLSREKLFF. The CDR3 DNA is TGTGCCAGCAGGTCGGGGTTATCCCGGGAAAAACTGTTTTTT. The J gene is TRBJ1-4, the V gene TRBV28; unclear D gene. V was trimmed by 6 bases and J by 8 bases, leaving 16 bases between them. Germline assignment: CDR1 MDHEN and CDR2 SYDVKM. This CDR3 spans 14 amino acids.

This clone was picked up a small number of times. The chain employs TRBV9 and TRBJ1-1; 9 bases match TRBD1. The CDR3 sequence is 14 residues long. The germline V gene encodes CDR1 SGDLS and CDR2 YYNGEE. The J segment lost 10 bases and the V segment lost 4 bases, leaving 11 bases of the junction unmatched. The chain's CDR3 is CASSKAPGQGGAFF. CDR3 in DNA: TGTGCCAGCAGCAAAGCCCCGGGACAGGGAGGAGCTTTCTTT.

The V and J genes are TRBV7-3 and TRBJ2-1; the match to TRBD1 covers 7 bases. The CDR3 has 13 amino acids. Germline loops: CDR1 SGHTA, CDR2 FQGTGA. With V trimmed by 3 bases and J by 5 bases, 1 base remained unmatched. This chain's CDR3 is CASSFTGDNEQFF. CDR3 coding DNA: TGTGCCAGCAGCTTCACAGGGGACAATGAGCAGTTCTTC.

This clone has just one count. This sequence joins TRBV28 and TRBJ2-7, with a weak D call TRBD1 (6 bases). V shed 3 bases and J shed 2 bases, with 17 bases lying between them. This CDR3 has 16 amino acids. The germline V gene has CDR1 MDHEN and CDR2 SYDVKM. The CDR3 DNA reads TGTGCCAGCAGTTTGGAAAACAGGGTTCCGGCCTACGAGCAGTACTTC. Translated, it gives CASSLENRVPAYEQYF.

The chain couples TRBV6-1 to TRBJ2-5; 7 bases fit TRBD1. J gave up 1 base and V 6 bases, and 2 bases lay outside the gene matches. The germline CDR1 and CDR2 sequences are MNHNS and SASEGT. The CDR3 consists of 13 residues. The CDR3 protein is CASRSGGQETQYF. Written as DNA, the CDR3 is TGTGCCAGCAGGTCAGGGGGCCAAGAGACCCAGTACTTC.

The chain employs TRBV4-1 and TRBJ1-6, with a weak D call TRBD1 (6 bases). Trimming took off 2 bases at V and 8 bases at J, with 16 bases between the two ends. CDR1 is MGHRA, CDR2 YSYEKL, per germline. There are 16 residues in the CDR3. CDR3 loop: CASSQIFRGKDSPLHF. The CDR3 DNA follows: TGCGCCAGCAGCCAAATTTTCAGGGGAAAAGATTCACCCCTCCACTTT.

The V gene is TRBV30, the J gene TRBJ2-2; 7 bases are shared with TRBD1. The junction had 6 bases not matched to a gene; V was cut back by 1 base and J by 4 bases. Germline V gene lookup returns CDR1 GTSNPN and CDR2 SVGIG (reference sequence). The CDR3 runs to 15 residues. The CDR3 sequence is CAWSGRQGITGELFF. CDR3 coding DNA: TGTGCCTGGAGTGGTCGACAGGGTATCACCGGGGAGCTGTTTTTT.

This clone was seen just once. Other DNA sequences in this specimen translate into the identical CDR3. The chain links TRBV2 to TRBJ1-1, with 7 bases fitting TRBD1. V shed 7 bases and J 1 base; nucleotides not matched to a gene: 12. Germline-derived CDR1 and CDR2 are SNHLY and FYNNEI. The CDR3 runs to 16 residues. The CDR3 coding sequence is TGTGCCAGCACCGAGGGGGCGACTGGGGGGAACACTGAAGCTTTCTTT. It yields the protein CASTEGATGGNTEAFF.

The gene calls are TRBV25-1 and TRBJ2-2; TRBD1 aligns across 9 bases. Unmatched junction bases numbered 5, after V lost 7 bases and J lost 5 bases. The CDR3 length is 14 residues. From germline, CDR1 is MGHDK and CDR2 SYGVNS. The CDR3 DNA reads TGTGCCAGCACCAGCGGGACAGGGACCGGGGAGCTGTTTTTT. Translation gives CASTSGTGTGELFF.

Points on this clone: One end of the junction does not line up with germline, which may come from a read error. This chain connects TRBV7-2 to TRBJ1-6, with 7 bases that match TRBD1. The germline V gene has CDR1 SGHTA and CDR2 FQGNSA. CDR3 length: 15 amino acids. Here the CDR3 DNA reads TGTGCCAGCAGCTTAGAGACAGGGTATAGTTCACCCCTCCACTTT. Translation gives CASSLETGYSSPLHF.

V gene TRBV7-2 combines with J gene TRBJ1-5, with D possibly being TRBD1 (5 bases). Between the trimmed V and J ends, which lost 1 base and 1 base, there was a span of 14 bases. CDR1 is SGHTA, CDR2 FQGNSA, per germline. The CDR3 has 17 amino acids. The CDR3 region is CASSLGQGAGSNQPQHF. DNA of the CDR3: TGTGCCAGCAGCTTAGGTCAAGGGGCGGGGAGCAATCAGCCCCAGCATTTT.

The CDR3 DNA is TGTGCCAGCAGGTGGACTAGCGGGGGGGCCGGGGAGCAGTTCTTC. Protein: CASRWTSGGAGEQFF. The rearrangement joins TRBV7-2 to TRBJ2-1, with 15 bases matching TRBD2. The CDR3 runs to 15 residues. V trimming: 6 bases; J trimming: 10 bases; junction bases outside the gene matches: 7. Germline values: CDR1 SGHTA, CDR2 FQGNSA.